A single sample gave rise to the 20 T cell receptor beta chains below, sequenced in a study of T cell responses to AZD1222 COVID-19 vaccine. Method: immunoSEQ multiplex PCR; TCRdb's copy keeps in-frame clones and lacks some. The sample carries 150,000 to 200,000 clones, approximately 90% recorded once. Sequences were derived from peripheral blood, sampled 28 days after the second AZD1222 dose. The origin of the receptors is an adult who received the AZD1222 COVID-19 vaccine.

The chain employs TRBV20-1 and TRBJ1-2, with D unresolved. This CDR3 comprises 11 residues. Trimming pared 6 bases from V and 8 bases from J, leaving 13 bases between. Per germline, CDR1 DFQATT and CDR2 SNEGSKA (reference sequence). Here the CDR3 DNA reads TGCAGTGCCCTGTGGGGTCAGGGCTACACCTTC. Translated: CSALWGQGYTF.

The chain carries TRBV27 and TRBJ2-5, with D possibly TRBD1 on 6 matching bases. Germline values: CDR1 MNHEY, CDR2 SMNVEV (reference sequence). The V end lost 4 bases, the J end lost 0 bases, and 12 bases lay between the germline ends. This CDR3 region has 15 residues. The chain's CDR3 is CASSYRAWYQETQYF. CDR3 in DNA: TGTGCCAGCAGTTACAGGGCCTGGTACCAAGAGACCCAGTACTTC.

The rearrangement uses TRBV10-3 and TRBJ1-2, with TRBD1 matching over 8 bases. The V gene end was trimmed by 6 bases and the J gene end by 14 bases; junction bases not matched to a gene: 11. Per the germline V gene, CDR1 is ENHRY and CDR2 is SYGVKD. This CDR3 is 12 amino acids long. CDR3 in amino acids: CAISARDRPGTF. For the CDR3, the DNA is TGTGCCATCAGCGCTCGGGACAGGCCGGGGACCTTC.

The rearrangement joins TRBV30 to TRBJ2-1; the D gene could be TRBD1 or TRBD2 (5 bases each). Deletions cut 4 bases from V and 11 bases from J, with 18 bases between. The CDR3 is 13 amino acids. CDR1 and CDR2 from the germline V gene are GTSNPN and SVGIG (reference sequence). In DNA, the CDR3 is TGTGCCTGGACTCCAACGGGGCCACTGAAGCAGTTCTTC. Protein sequence: CAWTPTGPLKQFF.

The chain is built from TRBV29-1 and TRBJ2-3, with D hard to call. The CDR3 consists of 14 residues. The germline V gene encodes CDR1 SQVTM and CDR2 ANQGSEA. V shed 3 bases and J shed 1 base, with 11 bases lying between them. CDR3 amino acids: CSVDRPQGTDTQYF. CDR3 bases: TGCAGCGTTGACAGGCCCCAAGGCACAGATACGCAGTATTTT.

This rearrangement joins TRBV2 to TRBJ1-2; no clear D. Germline CDR1 SNHLY, CDR2 FYNNEI. The ends were cut back, 1 base at V and 6 bases at J, with 9 bases in the middle. The CDR3 length is 13 residues. The DNA for the CDR3 is TGTGCCAGCAGTGAAGGCACGGCCCATGGCTACACCTTC. Translating gives CASSEGTAHGYTF.

This sequence joins TRBV7-9 and TRBJ2-7, with 9 bases identical to TRBD1. The CDR3 sequence is 17 residues long. J gave up 7 bases and V 7 bases, and 20 bases lay outside the gene matches. Germline V gene lookup returns CDR1 SEHNR and CDR2 FQNEAQ (reference sequence). The CDR3 sequence: CASNPLSGTGNVGEQYF. As DNA, the CDR3 is TGTGCCAGCAATCCTCTATCCGGGACAGGGAACGTAGGGGAGCAGTACTTC.

The J gene is TRBJ2-7, the V gene TRBV10-1; D is possibly TRBD2 (5 bases). Per the germline V gene, CDR1 is WNHNN and CDR2 is SYGVQD (reference sequence). The ends were cut back, 5 bases at V and 7 bases at J, with 15 bases in the middle. The CDR3 contains 13 residues. As DNA, the CDR3 is TGCGCCAGCAGTCCGGATTCGACGGGGGAGCAGTACTTC. Translation: CASSPDSTGEQYF.

The V call is TRBV5-1, the J call TRBJ1-1; D is undetermined. The CDR3 covers 15 residues. The V gene's germline CDR1 is SGHRS and CDR2 YFSETQ. Trimming left V 2 bases short and J 0 bases short, with 11 bases between. The CDR3 DNA reads TGCGCCAGCAGCTTATCTTGGACGGTGAACACTGAAGCTTTCTTT. Amino acids: CASSLSWTVNTEAFF.

The DNA for the CDR3 is TGTGCCAGCAGCTTAGTGGGGTTAGGGGAGACCCAGTACTTC. Its protein product is CASSLVGLGETQYF. V usage is TRBV7-9 and J usage is TRBJ2-5, with no clear D. This CDR3 region has 14 residues. CDR1 is SEHNR and CDR2 is FQNEAQ in the germline V gene (reference sequence). Deletions cut 1 base from V and 5 bases from J, with 11 bases between.

The V and J genes are TRBV5-5 and TRBJ2-1, with D possibly being TRBD1 (6 bases). The germline gives CDR1 SGHKS, CDR2 YYEKEE (reference sequence). The CDR3 has 15 amino acids. The V gene lost 3 bases and the J gene lost 8 bases, with 18 bases spanning the gap. CDR3 bases: TGTGCCAGCAGCTCCCGCCCAGGGGCAGTGGATGAGCAGTTCTTC. Translated, it gives CASSSRPGAVDEQFF.

This rearrangement joins TRBV4-2 to TRBJ2-2, with TRBD2 matching over 10 bases. Germline CDR1 LGHNA, CDR2 YNFKEQ. The J segment lost 1 base and the V segment lost 3 bases, leaving 5 bases of the junction unmatched. The CDR3 has 17 amino acids. CDR3 sequence reads: CASSQGTSGVNTGELFF. The DNA of the CDR3 is TGTGCCAGCAGCCAGGGAACTAGCGGGGTGAACACCGGGGAGCTGTTTTTT.

This sequence joins TRBV3-1 (or the pseudogene TRBV3-2) and TRBJ2-3, with 8 bases identical to TRBD2. With 4 bases clipped from V and 4 bases from J, the junction kept 7 bases outside the gene matches. Germline V gene lookup returns CDR1 LGHDT and CDR2 YNNKEL (reference sequence). The CDR3 sequence is 15 residues long. CDR3 nucleotides: TGTGCCAGCAGCCCGACGGGACTAGGGGCAGATACGCAGTATTTT. Its protein is CASSPTGLGADTQYF.

The DNA for the CDR3 is TGTGCCAGCAGGAACAGGGTGGAGAATTCACCCCTCCACTTT. Protein product: CASRNRVENSPLHF. The gene calls are TRBV6-5 and TRBJ1-6; D may be TRBD1 (6 bases). Between the trimmed V and J ends, which lost 6 bases and 7 bases, there was a span of 13 bases. The length of the CDR3 is 14 residues. The germline gives CDR1 MNHEY, CDR2 SVGAGI.

The CDR3 sequence: CATSWTNTEAFF. CDR3 DNA sequence: TGTGCCACCTCATGGACGAACACTGAAGCTTTCTTT. V is TRBV19 and J is TRBJ1-1; no clear D. The germline V gene has CDR1 LNHDA and CDR2 SQIVND (reference sequence). V was cut by 10 bases and J by 1 base, with 10 bases left in between. This CDR3 is built from 12 residues. Full variable domain (missing parts from reference TRBV19 and TRBJ1-1): DGGITQSPKYLFRKEGQNVTLSCEQNLNHDAMYWYRQDPGQGLRLIYYSQIVNDFQKGDIAEGYSVSREKKESFPLTVTSAQKNPTAFYLCATSWTNTEAFFGQGTRLTVV.

With respect to this clone: This CDR3 is also generated by other DNA sequences in the sample. This chain uses TRBV18 with TRBJ1-5, with a weak D call TRBD1 (5 bases). V shed 6 bases and J shed 3 bases, with 9 bases lying between them. CDR3 length: 13 residues. Germline CDR1 KGHSH, CDR2 LQKENI. The CDR3 coding sequence is TGTGCCAGCTCCCCCGGGACCAATCAGCCCCAGCATTTT. Its translation: CASSPGTNQPQHF.

In this sample, this clone turned up once. The chain carries TRBV6-5 and TRBJ2-2, with TRBD2 matching 9 bases. CDR3 length equals 16 residues. Trimming at V came to 4 bases and at J to 0 bases, leaving 3 bases not matched to a gene. CDR1 and CDR2 from the germline V gene are MNHEY and SVGAGI. CDR3 sequence reads: CASSWTSAPNTGELFF. Written as DNA, the CDR3 is TGTGCCAGCAGTTGGACTAGCGCCCCGAACACCGGGGAGCTGTTTTTT.

The chain combines TRBV19 with TRBJ1-1; no reliable D call. CDR1 is LNHDA, CDR2 SQIVND, per germline (reference sequence). This CDR3 has 13 amino acids. Trimming left V 7 bases short and J 0 bases short, with 9 bases between. The chain's CDR3 is CASTRTLNTEAFF. CDR3 DNA: TGTGCCAGTACAAGGACGCTGAACACTGAAGCTTTCTTT. Variable domain in full (rest from reference TRBV19 and TRBJ1-1): DGGITQSPKYLFRKEGQNVTLSCEQNLNHDAMYWYRQDPGQGLRLIYYSQIVNDFQKGDIAEGYSVSREKKESFPLTVTSAQKNPTAFYLCASTRTLNTEAFFGQGTRLTVV.

The chain joins TRBV18 to TRBJ1-3; D is undetermined. CDR3 size: 14 residues. Trimming shortened V by 2 bases and J by 0 bases, and 5 bases separated the two germline ends. Germline values: CDR1 KGHSH, CDR2 LQKENI. The CDR3 loop reads CASSPASSGNTIYF. In DNA, the CDR3 is TGTGCCAGCTCACCAGCCAGCTCTGGAAACACCATATATTTT.

The rearrangement joins TRBV5-4 to TRBJ2-5, with 11 bases lining up with TRBD2. There are 16 residues in the CDR3. CDR1 is SGHNT, CDR2 YYREEE, per germline (reference sequence). With V trimmed by 4 bases and J by 2 bases, 7 bases remained unmatched. CDR3 DNA: TGTGCCAGCAGCCGTCGACTAGCGGGGTTACAAGAGACCCAGTACTTC. It translates to CASSRRLAGLQETQYF. Full variable domain (rest looked up from reference TRBV5-4 and TRBJ2-5): ETGVTQSPTHLIKTRGQQVTLRCSSQSGHNTVSWYQQALGQGPQFIFQYYREEENGRGNFPPRFSGLQFPNYSSELNVNALELDDSALYLCASSRRLAGLQETQYFGPGTRLLVL.